The next 21 T cell receptor beta chains were all read from a single sample in a study of T cell responses to AZD1222 COVID-19 vaccine (dated by TCRdb to the early 2020s). This sample's time point label indicates: about 28 days (+/-7) after the second vaccine dose. Libraries were constructed by the immunoSEQ multiplex PCR assay. Here the immuneACCESS table is served through TCRdb, limited to in-frame sequences with V and J called. Missing clones are a known gap in these copies; in checked studies unresolved V genes cover under half, and the rest lacks a known reason. The sample table shows some 150,000 clones, and approximately 87% are seen once. The ten largest clonotypes hold roughly a tenth of the sample. Here the sequenced sample was peripheral blood, taken 28 days after the second AZD1222 dose. All receptors come from an adult who received the AZD1222 COVID-19 vaccine.

CDR3 amino acids: CAISESVENIQYF. In DNA form, the CDR3 reads TGTGCCATCAGTGAGTCTGTGGAAAACATTCAGTACTTC. The chain joins TRBV10-3 to TRBJ2-4; D not resolved. Trimming pared 0 bases from V and 5 bases from J, leaving 5 bases between. Germline CDR1 is ENHRY and CDR2 is SYGVKD. CDR3 size: 13 residues.

The chain links TRBV19 to TRBJ2-2, with D perhaps assigned TRBD1 or TRBD2 (6 bases each). This CDR3 comprises 13 residues. Germline-derived CDR1 and CDR2 are LNHDA and SQIVND (reference sequence). Trimming removed 11 bases at V and 6 bases at J, with 16 bases between. CDR3 sequence (DNA): TGTGCCTGCAGGGGACTTGCTCCCGGGGAGCTGTTTTTT. Its translation is CACRGLAPGELFF.

The chain links TRBV6-2 or TRBV6-3 to TRBJ1-2; TRBD1 aligns across 11 bases. This CDR3 contains 16 residues. The ends lost 2 bases at V and 6 bases at J; junction bases unmatched: 8. The germline gives CDR1 MNHEY, CDR2 SVGEGT. CDR3 sequence (DNA): TGTGCCAGCAGTTACCCCCCGGGGACAGGGGGAAATGGCTACACCTTC. Protein product: CASSYPPGTGGNGYTF.

The CDR3 loop is CASSLRRDYGYTF. CDR3 sequence (DNA): TGTGCCAGCAGCTTGCGCAGGGACTATGGCTACACCTTC. This rearrangement joins TRBV5-4 to TRBJ1-2; perhaps TRBD1 as D (5 bases). The germline V and J ends were trimmed by 1 base and 3 bases, with 7 bases remaining between them. Per the germline V gene, CDR1 is SGHNT and CDR2 is YYREEE (reference sequence). The CDR3 contains 13 residues.

The rearrangement uses TRBV5-6 and TRBJ2-1; TRBD2 matches 10 bases. The CDR3 has 18 residues. The V gene end was trimmed by 3 bases and the J gene end by 3 bases; junction bases not matched to a gene: 12. Per germline, CDR1 SGHDT and CDR2 YYEEEE. In nucleotides, the CDR3 is TGTGCCAGCAGCTGGCGGCGGGTAGCGGGAGGTCTCTACAATGAGCAGTTCTTC. Its translation is CASSWRRVAGGLYNEQFF. The whole variable domain, remainder taken from reference TRBV5-6 and TRBJ2-1, is DAGVTQSPTHLIKTRGQQVTLRCSPKSGHDTVSWYQQALGQGPQFIFQYYEEEERQRGNFPDRFSGHQFPNYSSELNVNALLLGDSALYLCASSWRRVAGGLYNEQFFGPGTRLTVL.

The chain has TRBV7-9 and TRBJ2-1, with TRBD2 identical over 7 bases. This CDR3 has 11 amino acids. J was trimmed by 8 bases and V by 9 bases; bases with no gene match: 4. Germline V lookup: CDR1 SEHNR, CDR2 FQNEAQ (reference sequence). The CDR3, as DNA: TGTGCCAGGGGAGGGCCCGATGAGCAGTTCTTC. Residues: CARGGPDEQFF.

J is TRBJ2-7 and V is TRBV7-9; D might be TRBD2 (7 bases). Germline loops: CDR1 SEHNR, CDR2 FQNEAQ (reference sequence). The CDR3 runs to 14 residues. V was trimmed by 1 base and J by 6 bases, leaving 13 bases between them. CDR3 coding DNA: TGTGCCAGCAGCTTAGAGGGGGGGAAGGCCGAGCAGTACTTC. Translation: CASSLEGGKAEQYF.

V usage is TRBV6-5 and J usage is TRBJ1-5, with a possible D match to TRBD1 (5 bases). Germline V gene lookup returns CDR1 MNHEY and CDR2 SVGAGI. The ends were cut back, 6 bases at V and 3 bases at J, with 12 bases in the middle. This CDR3 is built from 14 residues. The CDR3 nucleotides are TGTGCCAGCAGAAGGGGCAGGAACAATCAGCCCCAGCATTTT. This sequence encodes CASRRGRNNQPQHF.

V is TRBV5-1 and J is TRBJ1-1, with D perhaps TRBD1 (5 bases). The V end lost 0 bases, the J end lost 8 bases, and 14 bases lay between the germline ends. This CDR3 is built from 14 residues. Germline CDR1 and CDR2: SGHRS and YFSETQ. The CDR3 reads CASSLGDRSSEAFF. The CDR3 DNA reads as TGCGCCAGCAGCTTGGGGGACCGCTCCTCGGAAGCTTTCTTT.

This rearrangement joins TRBV28 to TRBJ2-5; 8 bases line up with TRBD1. V shed 6 bases, J shed 2 bases, and the junction held 8 bases outside the gene matches. This CDR3 has 15 amino acids. Germline values: CDR1 MDHEN, CDR2 SYDVKM. The chain's CDR3 is CASSPMGQVQETQYF. The CDR3 DNA reads TGTGCCAGCAGCCCAATGGGACAGGTACAAGAGACCCAGTACTTC. The full variable domain, with the rest looked up from reference TRBV28 and TRBJ2-5, is DVKVTQSSRYLVKRTGEKVFLECVQDMDHENMFWYRQDPGLGLRLIYFSYDVKMKEKGDIPEGYSVSREKKERFSLILESASTNQTSMYLCASSPMGQVQETQYFGPGTRLLVL.

The rearrangement joins TRBV19 to TRBJ1-5; 7 bases are a match to TRBD1. This CDR3 region has 14 residues. CDR1 is LNHDA, CDR2 SQIVND, per germline (reference sequence). V was clipped by 1 base and J by 8 bases; unmatched bases: 5. The CDR3 region is CASSIGQGWEPQHF. As DNA, the CDR3 is TGTGCCAGTAGTATAGGACAGGGTTGGGAGCCCCAGCATTTT.

V gene TRBV19 combines with J gene TRBJ2-1; TRBD2 aligns across 13 bases. Looked up from germline, CDR1 is LNHDA and CDR2 is SQIVND (reference sequence). The trim removed 4 bases at V and 0 bases at J, leaving 0 bases unmatched. The CDR3 loop spans 16 amino acids. The CDR3 loop is CASSRTSGGSYNEQFF. Here the CDR3 DNA reads TGTGCCAGTAGTAGGACTAGCGGGGGCTCCTACAATGAGCAGTTCTTC. The full variable domain, completed using reference TRBV19 and TRBJ2-1, is DGGITQSPKYLFRKEGQNVTLSCEQNLNHDAMYWYRQDPGQGLRLIYYSQIVNDFQKGDIAEGYSVSREKKESFPLTVTSAQKNPTAFYLCASSRTSGGSYNEQFFGPGTRLTVL.

This chain links TRBV27 with TRBJ1-1, with D uncertain. The germline V and J ends were trimmed by 0 bases and 2 bases, with 19 bases remaining between them. CDR3 length equals 18 residues. Germline V lookup: CDR1 MNHEY, CDR2 SMNVEV (reference sequence). The CDR3 here is CASSLSGSRGGENTEAFF. The DNA for the CDR3 is TGTGCCAGCAGTTTATCAGGGTCCCGGGGTGGGGAAAACACTGAAGCTTTCTTT.

The rearrangement uses TRBV28 and TRBJ2-2; 14 bases align to TRBD2. The junction had 8 bases not matched to a gene; V was cut back by 6 bases and J by 5 bases. The CDR3 consists of 17 residues. The V gene's germline CDR1 is MDHEN and CDR2 SYDVKM. The CDR3 loop reads CASRPSGLAGATGELFF. The CDR3 bases are TGTGCCAGCAGACCATCGGGACTAGCGGGAGCGACCGGGGAGCTGTTTTTT.

V is TRBV19 and J is TRBJ1-5, with TRBD1 matching over 9 bases. Germline V gene lookup returns CDR1 LNHDA and CDR2 SQIVND (reference sequence). The V segment lost 1 base and the J segment 7 bases; nucleotides outside the gene matches: 17. The CDR3 is 19 amino acids. The DNA for the CDR3 is TGTGCCAGTAGTATAGCTATCTTCGGGACAGGGAGGGGAAAGCAGCCCCAGCATTTT. Translation: CASSIAIFGTGRGKQPQHF.

V is TRBV6-6 and J is TRBJ2-3; perhaps D is TRBD1 or TRBD2 (5 bases each). The CDR3 spans 16 residues. The V end lost 6 bases, the J end lost 6 bases, and 22 bases lay between the germline ends. The V gene's germline CDR1 is MNHNY and CDR2 SVGAGI (reference sequence). DNA for the CDR3: TGTGCCAGCAGAAAGACGGCCTGGGGGTCAGGGGATACGCAGTATTTT. Its protein product is CASRKTAWGSGDTQYF.

The CDR3 DNA sequence: TGTGCCAGCAGCCCCGCTCGGGCTCTCGGAAACACCATATATTTT. Translated, it gives CASSPARALGNTIYF. The chain recombines TRBV6-5 with TRBJ1-3; D gene ambiguous. Germline V gene sequence: CDR1 MNHEY, CDR2 SVGAGI. V was clipped by 6 bases and J by 4 bases, with 16 bases between them. The CDR3 loop spans 15 amino acids.

The chain combines TRBV11-3 with TRBJ2-5, with a tentative D call TRBD1 (6 bases). Germline assignment: CDR1 SGHNT and CDR2 YENEEA. This CDR3 contains 15 residues. V lost 4 bases to trimming and J lost 0 bases, with 12 bases between them. CDR3 protein: CASSSKQGYQETQYF. Written as DNA, the CDR3 is TGTGCCAGCAGCTCGAAACAGGGATACCAAGAGACCCAGTACTTC.

V and J are TRBV6-6 and TRBJ1-3; the D gene is possibly TRBD1 (5 bases). The CDR3 consists of 16 residues. Trimming took off 0 bases at V and 3 bases at J, with 12 bases between the two ends. From germline, CDR1 is MNHNY and CDR2 SVGAGI (reference sequence). The CDR3 sequence is CASSYSPGPLGNTIYF. CDR3 nucleotide sequence: TGTGCCAGCAGTTACTCGCCGGGGCCACTTGGAAACACCATATATTTT.

This rearrangement joins TRBV7-3 to TRBJ1-6, with 7 nucleotides matching TRBD1. Looked up from germline, CDR1 is SGHTA and CDR2 is FQGTGA. This CDR3 region has 13 residues. Trimming removed 6 bases from V and 9 bases from J; junction bases left unmatched: 5. CDR3 residues: CASRTGVASPLHF. CDR3 DNA: TGTGCCAGCAGAACAGGGGTGGCTTCACCCCTCCACTTT.

This clone was observed once. The chain is built from TRBV5-1 and TRBJ1-1; the D is unclear. V shed 2 bases and J shed 1 base, with 9 bases lying between them. The germline V gene has CDR1 SGHRS and CDR2 YFSETQ. The CDR3 contains 14 residues. The DNA of the CDR3 is TGCGCCAGCAGCTTAATGAAGCAGAACACTGAAGCTTTCTTT. Protein sequence: CASSLMKQNTEAFF.